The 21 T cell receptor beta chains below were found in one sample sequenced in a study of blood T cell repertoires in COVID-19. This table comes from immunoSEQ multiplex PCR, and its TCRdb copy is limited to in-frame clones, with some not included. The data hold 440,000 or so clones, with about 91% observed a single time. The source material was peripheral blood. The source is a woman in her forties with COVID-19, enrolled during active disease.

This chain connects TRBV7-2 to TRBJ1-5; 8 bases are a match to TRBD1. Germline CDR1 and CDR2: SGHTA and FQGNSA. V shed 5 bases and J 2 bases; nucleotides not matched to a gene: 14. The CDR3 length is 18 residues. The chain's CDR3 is CASSDRTGNYRGNQPQHF. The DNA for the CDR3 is TGTGCCAGCAGCGATCGGACAGGGAACTATCGAGGCAATCAGCCCCAGCATTTT.

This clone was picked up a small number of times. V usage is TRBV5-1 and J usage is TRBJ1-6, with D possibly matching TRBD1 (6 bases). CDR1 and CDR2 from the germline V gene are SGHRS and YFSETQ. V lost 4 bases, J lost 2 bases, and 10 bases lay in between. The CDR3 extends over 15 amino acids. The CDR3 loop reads CASSDTGTYNSPLHF. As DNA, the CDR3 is TGCGCCAGCAGCGACACAGGGACCTATAATTCACCCCTCCACTTT.

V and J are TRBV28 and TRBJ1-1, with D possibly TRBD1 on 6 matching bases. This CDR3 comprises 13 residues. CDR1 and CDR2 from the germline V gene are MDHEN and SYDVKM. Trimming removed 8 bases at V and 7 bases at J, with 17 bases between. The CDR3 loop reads CASGGARGVEAFF. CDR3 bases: TGTGCCAGCGGGGGGGCCCGAGGGGTTGAAGCTTTCTTT. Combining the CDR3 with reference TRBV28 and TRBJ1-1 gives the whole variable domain DVKVTQSSRYLVKRTGEKVFLECVQDMDHENMFWYRQDPGLGLRLIYFSYDVKMKEKGDIPEGYSVSREKKERFSLILESASTNQTSMYLCASGGARGVEAFFGQGTRLTVV.

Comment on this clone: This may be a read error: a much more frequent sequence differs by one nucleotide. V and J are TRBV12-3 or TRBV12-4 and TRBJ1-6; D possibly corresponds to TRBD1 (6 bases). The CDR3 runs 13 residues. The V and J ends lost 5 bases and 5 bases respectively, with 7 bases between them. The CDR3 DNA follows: TGTGCCAGCAGTGACAGGAATAATTCACCCCTCCACTTT. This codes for CASSDRNNSPLHF.

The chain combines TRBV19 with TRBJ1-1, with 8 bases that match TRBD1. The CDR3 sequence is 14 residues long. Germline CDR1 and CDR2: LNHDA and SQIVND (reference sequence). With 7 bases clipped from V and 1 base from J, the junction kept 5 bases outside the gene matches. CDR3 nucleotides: TGTGCCAGTATCAACAGGGGGAAGAACACTGAAGCTTTCTTT. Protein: CASINRGKNTEAFF.

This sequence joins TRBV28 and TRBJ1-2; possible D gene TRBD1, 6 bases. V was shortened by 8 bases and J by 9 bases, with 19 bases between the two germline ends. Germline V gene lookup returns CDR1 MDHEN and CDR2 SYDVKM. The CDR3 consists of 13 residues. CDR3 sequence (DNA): TGTGCCAGCGGAGAGACAGGCCAAATGAGCTACACCTTC. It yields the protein CASGETGQMSYTF.

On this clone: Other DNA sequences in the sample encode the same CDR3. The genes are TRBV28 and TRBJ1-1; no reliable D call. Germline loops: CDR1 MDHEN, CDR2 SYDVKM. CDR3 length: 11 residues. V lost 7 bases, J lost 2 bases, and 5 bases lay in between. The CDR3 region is CASTVNTEAFF. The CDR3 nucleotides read TGTGCCAGCACCGTAAACACTGAAGCTTTCTTT.

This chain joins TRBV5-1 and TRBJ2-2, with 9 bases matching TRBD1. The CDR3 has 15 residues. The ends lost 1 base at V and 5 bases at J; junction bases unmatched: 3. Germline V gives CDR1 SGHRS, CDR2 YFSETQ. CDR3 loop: CASSLRTGATGELFF. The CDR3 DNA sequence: TGCGCCAGCAGCTTGCGGACAGGGGCGACCGGGGAGCTGTTTTTT. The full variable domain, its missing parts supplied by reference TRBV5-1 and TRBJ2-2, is KAGVTQTPRYLIKTRGQQVTLSCSPISGHRSVSWYQQTPGQGLQFLFEYFSETQRNKGNFPGRFSGRQFSNSRSEMNVSTLELGDSALYLCASSLRTGATGELFFGEGSRLTVL.

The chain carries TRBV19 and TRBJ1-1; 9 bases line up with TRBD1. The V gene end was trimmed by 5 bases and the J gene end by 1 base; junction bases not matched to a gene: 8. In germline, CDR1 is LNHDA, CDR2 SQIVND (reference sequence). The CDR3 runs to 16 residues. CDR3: CASSVRDRVGNTEAFF. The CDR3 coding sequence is TGTGCCAGTAGTGTCCGGGACAGGGTGGGGAACACTGAAGCTTTCTTT.

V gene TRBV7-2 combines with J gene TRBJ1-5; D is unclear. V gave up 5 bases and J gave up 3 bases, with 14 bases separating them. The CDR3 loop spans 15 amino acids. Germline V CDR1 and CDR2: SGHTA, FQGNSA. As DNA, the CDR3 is TGTGCCAGCAGCCCCCAAGTGGCTCTCAATCAGCCCCAGCATTTT. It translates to CASSPQVALNQPQHF.

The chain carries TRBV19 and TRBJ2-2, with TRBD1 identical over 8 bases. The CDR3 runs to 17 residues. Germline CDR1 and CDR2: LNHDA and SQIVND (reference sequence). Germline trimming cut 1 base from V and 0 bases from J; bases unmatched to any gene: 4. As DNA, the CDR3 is TGTGCCAGTAGTATAGCTACAGGGGGGCCGAACACCGGGGAGCTGTTTTTT. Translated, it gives CASSIATGGPNTGELFF. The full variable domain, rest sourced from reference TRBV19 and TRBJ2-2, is DGGITQSPKYLFRKEGQNVTLSCEQNLNHDAMYWYRQDPGQGLRLIYYSQIVNDFQKGDIAEGYSVSREKKESFPLTVTSAQKNPTAFYLCASSIATGGPNTGELFFGEGSRLTVL.

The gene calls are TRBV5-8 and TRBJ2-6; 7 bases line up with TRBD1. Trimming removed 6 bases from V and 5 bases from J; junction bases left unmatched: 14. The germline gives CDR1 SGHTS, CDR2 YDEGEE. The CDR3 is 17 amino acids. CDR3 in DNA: TGTGCCAGCAACGCCGACAGGGTTTTCGTTTGGGCCAACGTCCTGACTTTC. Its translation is CASNADRVFVWANVLTF.

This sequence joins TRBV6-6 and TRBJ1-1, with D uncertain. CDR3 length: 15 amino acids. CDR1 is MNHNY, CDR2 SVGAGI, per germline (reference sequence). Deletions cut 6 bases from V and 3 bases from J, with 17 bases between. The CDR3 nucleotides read TGTGCCAGCAGGTCAGGTTCTATCCCCTACACTGAAGCTTTCTTT. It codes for CASRSGSIPYTEAFF.

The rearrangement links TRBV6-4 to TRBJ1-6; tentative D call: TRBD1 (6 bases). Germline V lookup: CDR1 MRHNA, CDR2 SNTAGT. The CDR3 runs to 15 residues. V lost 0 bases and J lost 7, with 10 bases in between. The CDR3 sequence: CASSDSAGANSPLHF. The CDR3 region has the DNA TGTGCCAGCAGTGACTCCGCGGGGGCAAATTCACCCCTCCACTTT.

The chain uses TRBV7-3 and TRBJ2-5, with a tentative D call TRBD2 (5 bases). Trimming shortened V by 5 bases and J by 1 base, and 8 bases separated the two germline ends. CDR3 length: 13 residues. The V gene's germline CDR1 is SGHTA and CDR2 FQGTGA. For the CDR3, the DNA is TGTGCCAGCAGCCCTAGCAGCCAAGAGACCCAGTACTTC. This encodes CASSPSSQETQYF. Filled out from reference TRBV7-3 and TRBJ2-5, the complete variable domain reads GAGVSQTPSNKVTEKGKYVELRCDPISGHTALYWYRQSLGQGPEFLIYFQGTGAADDSGLPNDRFFAVRPEGSVSTLKIQRTERGDSAVYLCASSPSSQETQYFGPGTRLLVL.

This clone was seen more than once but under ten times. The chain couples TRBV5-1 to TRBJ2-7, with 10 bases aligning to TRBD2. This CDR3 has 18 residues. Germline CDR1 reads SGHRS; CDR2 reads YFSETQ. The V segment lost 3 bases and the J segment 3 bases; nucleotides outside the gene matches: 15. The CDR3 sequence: CASSSGPPSSGSVYEQYF. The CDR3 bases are TGCGCCAGCAGCTCGGGACCCCCCTCTAGCGGGAGTGTCTACGAGCAGTACTTC.

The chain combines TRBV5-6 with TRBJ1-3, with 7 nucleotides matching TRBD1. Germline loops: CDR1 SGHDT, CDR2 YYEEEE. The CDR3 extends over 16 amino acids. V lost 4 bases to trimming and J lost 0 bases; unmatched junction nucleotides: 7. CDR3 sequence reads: CASSPQGVISGNTIYF. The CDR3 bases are TGTGCCAGCAGCCCGCAGGGGGTGATCTCTGGAAACACCATATATTTT.

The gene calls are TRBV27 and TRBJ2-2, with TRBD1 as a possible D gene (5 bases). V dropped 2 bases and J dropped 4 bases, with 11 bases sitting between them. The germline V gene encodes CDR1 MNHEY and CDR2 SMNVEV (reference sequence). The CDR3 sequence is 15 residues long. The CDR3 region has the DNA TGTGCCAGCAGTTTACGCAGGGTGGGCACCGGGGAGCTGTTTTTT. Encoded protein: CASSLRRVGTGELFF.

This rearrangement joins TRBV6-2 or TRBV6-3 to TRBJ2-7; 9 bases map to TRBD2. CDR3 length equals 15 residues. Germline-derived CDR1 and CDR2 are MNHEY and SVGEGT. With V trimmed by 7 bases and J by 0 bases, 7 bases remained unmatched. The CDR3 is CASIPLAGASYEQYF. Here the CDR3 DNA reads TGTGCCAGCATCCCCTTAGCGGGGGCCTCCTACGAGCAGTACTTC.

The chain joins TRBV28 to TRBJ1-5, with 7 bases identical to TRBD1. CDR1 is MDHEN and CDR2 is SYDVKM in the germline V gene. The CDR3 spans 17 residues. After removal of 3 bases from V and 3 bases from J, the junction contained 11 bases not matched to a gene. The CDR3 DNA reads TGTGCCAGCAGTTTGGCCTTGGGACAGAATTTCAATCAGCCCCAGCATTTT. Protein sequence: CASSLALGQNFNQPQHF.

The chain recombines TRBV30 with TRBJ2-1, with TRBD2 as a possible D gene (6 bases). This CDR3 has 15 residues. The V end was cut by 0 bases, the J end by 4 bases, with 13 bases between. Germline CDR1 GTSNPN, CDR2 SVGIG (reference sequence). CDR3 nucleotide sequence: TGTGCCTGGAGTGTAGGGACTCCTGATTACAATGAGCAGTTCTTC. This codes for CAWSVGTPDYNEQFF.